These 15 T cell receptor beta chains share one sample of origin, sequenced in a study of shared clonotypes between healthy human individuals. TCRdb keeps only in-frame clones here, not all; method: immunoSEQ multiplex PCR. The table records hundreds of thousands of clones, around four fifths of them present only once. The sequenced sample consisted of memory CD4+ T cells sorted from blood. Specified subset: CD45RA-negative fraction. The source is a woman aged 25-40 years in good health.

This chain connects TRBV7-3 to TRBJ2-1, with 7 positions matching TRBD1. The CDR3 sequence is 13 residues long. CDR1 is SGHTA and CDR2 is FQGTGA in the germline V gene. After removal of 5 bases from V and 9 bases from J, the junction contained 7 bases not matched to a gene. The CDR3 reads CASSASPGGEQFF. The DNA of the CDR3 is TGTGCCAGCAGCGCCAGTCCAGGGGGTGAGCAGTTCTTC.

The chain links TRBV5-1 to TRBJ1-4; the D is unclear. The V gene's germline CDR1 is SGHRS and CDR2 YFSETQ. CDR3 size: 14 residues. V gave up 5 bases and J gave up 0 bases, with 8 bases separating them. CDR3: CASRSEATNEKLFF. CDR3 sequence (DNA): TGCGCCAGCAGGTCGGAGGCAACTAATGAAAAACTGTTTTTT.

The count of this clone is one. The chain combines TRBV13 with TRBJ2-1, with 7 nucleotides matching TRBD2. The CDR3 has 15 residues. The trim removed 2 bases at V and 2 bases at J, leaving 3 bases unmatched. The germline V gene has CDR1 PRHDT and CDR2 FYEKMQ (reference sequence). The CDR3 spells CASSLTGTTYNEQFF. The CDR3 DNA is TGTGCCAGCAGCTTAACCGGGACTACCTACAATGAGCAGTTCTTC.

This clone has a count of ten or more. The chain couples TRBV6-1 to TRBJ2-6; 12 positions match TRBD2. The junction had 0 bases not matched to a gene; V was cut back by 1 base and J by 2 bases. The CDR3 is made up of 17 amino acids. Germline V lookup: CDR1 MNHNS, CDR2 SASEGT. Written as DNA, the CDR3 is TGTGCCAGCAGTGAAGGACTAGCGGGAGCTGGGGCCAACGTCCTGACTTTC. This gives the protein CASSEGLAGAGANVLTF.

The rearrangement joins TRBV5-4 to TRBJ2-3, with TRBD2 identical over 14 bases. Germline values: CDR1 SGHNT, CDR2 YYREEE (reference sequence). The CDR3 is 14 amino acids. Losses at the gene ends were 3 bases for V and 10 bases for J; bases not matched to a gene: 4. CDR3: CASSSATSGRAQYF. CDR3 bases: TGTGCCAGCAGCTCCGCGACTAGCGGGAGGGCGCAGTATTTT.

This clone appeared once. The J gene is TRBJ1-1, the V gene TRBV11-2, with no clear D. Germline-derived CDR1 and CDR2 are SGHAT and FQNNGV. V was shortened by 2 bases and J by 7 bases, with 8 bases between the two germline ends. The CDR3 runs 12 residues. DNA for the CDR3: TGTGCCAGCAGCTTAAGCCGGATTGAAGCTTTCTTT. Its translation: CASSLSRIEAFF.

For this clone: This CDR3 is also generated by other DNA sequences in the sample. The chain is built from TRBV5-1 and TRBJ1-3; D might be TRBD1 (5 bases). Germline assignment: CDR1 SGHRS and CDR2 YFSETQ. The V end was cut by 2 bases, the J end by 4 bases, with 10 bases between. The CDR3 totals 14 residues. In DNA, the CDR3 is TGCGCCAGCAGCTTAGGGACCGCGGGAAACACCATATATTTT. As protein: CASSLGTAGNTIYF.

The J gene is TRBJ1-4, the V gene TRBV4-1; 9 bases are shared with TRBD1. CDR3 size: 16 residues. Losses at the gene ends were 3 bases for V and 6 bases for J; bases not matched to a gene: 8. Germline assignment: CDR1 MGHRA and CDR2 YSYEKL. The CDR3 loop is CASSHPVRDRDEKLFF. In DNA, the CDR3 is TGCGCCAGCAGCCATCCCGTGCGGGACAGGGATGAAAAACTGTTTTTT.

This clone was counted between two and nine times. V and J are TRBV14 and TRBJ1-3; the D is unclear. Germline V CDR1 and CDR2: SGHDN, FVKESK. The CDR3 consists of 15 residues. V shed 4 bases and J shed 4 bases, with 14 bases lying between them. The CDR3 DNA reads TGTGCCAGCAGCCGATGGACGGCGGGGGGAAACACCATATATTTT. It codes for CASSRWTAGGNTIYF.

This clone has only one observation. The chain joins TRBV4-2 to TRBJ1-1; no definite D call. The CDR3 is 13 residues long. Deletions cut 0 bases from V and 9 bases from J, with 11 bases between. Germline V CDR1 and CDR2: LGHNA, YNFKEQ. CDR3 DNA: TGTGCCAGCAGCCAAGACGATCAACGGAAAGCTTTCTTT. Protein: CASSQDDQRKAFF.

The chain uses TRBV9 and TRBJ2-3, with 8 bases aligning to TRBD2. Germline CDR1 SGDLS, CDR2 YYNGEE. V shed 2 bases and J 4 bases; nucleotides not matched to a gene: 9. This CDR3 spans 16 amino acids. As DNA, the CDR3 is TGTGCCAGCAGCGTGACTAGCGAGCCAGGTGCAGATACGCAGTATTTT. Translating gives CASSVTSEPGADTQYF.

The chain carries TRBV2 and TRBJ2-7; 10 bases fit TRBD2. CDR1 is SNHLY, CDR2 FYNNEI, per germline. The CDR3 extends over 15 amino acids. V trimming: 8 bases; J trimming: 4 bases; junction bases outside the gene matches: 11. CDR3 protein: CASYPGSSGSYEQYF. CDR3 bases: TGTGCCAGCTACCCCGGATCTAGCGGGAGTTACGAGCAGTACTTC.

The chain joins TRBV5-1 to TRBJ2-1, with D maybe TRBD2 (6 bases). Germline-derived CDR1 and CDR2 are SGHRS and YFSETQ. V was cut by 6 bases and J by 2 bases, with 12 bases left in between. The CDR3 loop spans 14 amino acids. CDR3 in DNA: TGCGCCAGCATGCAGGACTATACCTACAATGAGCAGTTCTTC. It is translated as CASMQDYTYNEQFF.

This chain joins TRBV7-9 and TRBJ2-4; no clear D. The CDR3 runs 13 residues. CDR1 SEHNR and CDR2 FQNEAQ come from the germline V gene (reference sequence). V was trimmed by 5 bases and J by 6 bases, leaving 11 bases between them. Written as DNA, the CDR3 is TGTGCCAGCAGCCCCCCGACCGTAAACATTCAGTACTTC. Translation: CASSPPTVNIQYF.

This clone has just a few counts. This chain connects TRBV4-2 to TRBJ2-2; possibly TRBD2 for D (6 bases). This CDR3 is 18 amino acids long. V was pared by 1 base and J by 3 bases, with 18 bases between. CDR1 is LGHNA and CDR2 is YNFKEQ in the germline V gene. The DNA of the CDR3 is TGTGCCAGCAGCCAAGCGGTCCGGGGGACGCTGGACACCGGGGAGCTGTTTTTT. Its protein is CASSQAVRGTLDTGELFF.